These 16 T cell receptor beta chains were sequenced from one sample in a study of cytomegalovirus exposure and HLA in healthy donors. Use of 60 Vbeta and 13 Jbeta primers characterized the PCR. Repertoires were generated with immunoSEQ multiplex PCR, while TCRdb's copy carries only in-frame clones and drops some. Here the sample spans more than 110,000 clones, roughly 77% being singletons. Sequencing was carried out using PBMCs. These receptors all stem from a female donor in good health and CMV-seronegative.

In this sample, this clone turned up a few times. The V gene is TRBV7-9, the J gene TRBJ1-1; D not certain. Germline loops: CDR1 SEHNR, CDR2 FQNEAQ (reference sequence). V was trimmed by 5 bases and J by 8 bases, leaving 9 bases between them. There are 11 residues in the CDR3. Written as DNA, the CDR3 is TGTGCCAGCAGCCGAGGTTCGGAAGCTTTCTTT. Encoded protein: CASSRGSEAFF.

V and J are TRBV5-1 and TRBJ2-1, with 16 positions matching TRBD2. Germline V CDR1 and CDR2: SGHRS, YFSETQ. The CDR3 is made up of 16 amino acids. V dropped 3 bases and J dropped 9; count of bases not matched to a gene: 6. In DNA, the CDR3 is TGCGCCAGCAGCTACGGGACTAGCGGGGGGGCGGGTGAGCAGTTCTTC. It translates to CASSYGTSGGAGEQFF.

The chain carries TRBV6-6 and TRBJ2-6; D is unclear. V shed 6 bases and J shed 4 bases, with 16 bases lying between them. Germline V gene sequence: CDR1 MNHNY, CDR2 SVGAGI (reference sequence). This CDR3 has 16 residues. CDR3 nucleotides: TGTGCCAGCAGGTCGATCGGAGAGCTCGGGGCCAACGTCCTGACTTTC. It translates to CASRSIGELGANVLTF.

The chain has TRBV25-1 and TRBJ2-1, with 12 bases lining up with TRBD2. Looked up from germline, CDR1 is MGHDK and CDR2 is SYGVNS. This CDR3 comprises 15 residues. J gave up 7 bases and V 6 bases, and 7 bases lay outside the gene matches. CDR3 DNA: TGTGCCAGCAGGCCCCGGCTAGCGGGAGGGAATGAGCAGTTCTTC. Residues: CASRPRLAGGNEQFF.

The chain links TRBV7-8 to TRBJ1-4, with D perhaps matching TRBD1 (6 bases). V lost 2 bases, J lost 5 bases, and 15 bases lay in between. The CDR3 is 16 amino acids. CDR1 and CDR2 (germline): SGHVS, FQNEAQ. This CDR3 reads CASSLFGQGTNEKLFF. The CDR3 DNA is TGTGCCAGCAGCTTATTTGGGCAGGGGACGAATGAAAAACTGTTTTTT.

The chain has TRBV29-1 and TRBJ2-7; 11 bases align to TRBD1. The ends lost 6 bases at V and 4 bases at J; junction bases unmatched: 5. CDR3 size: 13 residues. Germline V gene lookup returns CDR1 SQVTM and CDR2 ANQGSEA. The CDR3 is CSVGDRGAYEQYF. The CDR3 DNA is TGCAGCGTCGGGGACAGGGGGGCTTACGAGCAGTACTTC.

This chain links TRBV4-2 with TRBJ2-1, with TRBD2 identical over 10 bases. This CDR3 spans 19 amino acids. Germline V gives CDR1 LGHNA, CDR2 YNFKEQ. Trimming removed 0 bases from V and 8 bases from J; junction bases left unmatched: 16. CDR3 DNA sequence: TGTGCCAGCAGCCAAGATGGGGAGTTCGGACTAGCGGTAAGGCATGAGCAGTTCTTC. It is translated as CASSQDGEFGLAVRHEQFF.

This sequence joins TRBV18 and TRBJ1-1; maybe TRBD1 (5 bases). Per germline, CDR1 KGHSH and CDR2 LQKENI. V was cut by 0 bases and J by 3 bases, with 11 bases left in between. This CDR3 comprises 15 residues. For the CDR3, the DNA is TGTGCCAGCTCACCACCGGTAGGAGGGGACACTGAAGCTTTCTTT. This encodes CASSPPVGGDTEAFF.

The rearrangement joins TRBV7-8 to TRBJ1-5, with TRBD1 matching 9 bases. Per the germline V gene, CDR1 is SGHVS and CDR2 is FQNEAQ. There are 16 residues in the CDR3. V lost 5 bases and J lost 4; bases outside the gene matches: 9. This chain's CDR3 is CASSAGSGTGNQPQHF. The CDR3 DNA follows: TGTGCCAGCAGCGCGGGCTCCGGGACAGGGAATCAGCCCCAGCATTTT.

The chain couples TRBV5-6 to TRBJ2-7; TRBD2 is a possible D gene (6 bases). The V and J ends lost 4 bases and 2 bases respectively, with 10 bases between them. Germline CDR1 reads SGHDT; CDR2 reads YYEEEE. CDR3 length: 13 amino acids. This CDR3 reads CASSPGSTYEQYF. The DNA for the CDR3 is TGTGCCAGCAGCCCCGGGAGTACCTACGAGCAGTACTTC.

The V call is TRBV6-5, the J call TRBJ1-5; 7 positions agree with TRBD1. The V gene's germline CDR1 is MNHEY and CDR2 SVGAGI. The CDR3 has 15 amino acids. After removal of 0 bases from V and 5 bases from J, the junction contained 4 bases not matched to a gene. CDR3 nucleotides: TGTGCCAGCAGTTACTCGGTGCAGGGGGATCAGCCCCAGCATTTT. It is translated as CASSYSVQGDQPQHF.

This sequence joins TRBV5-4 and TRBJ1-2; D might be TRBD1 (5 bases). The CDR3 has 14 residues. Per germline, CDR1 SGHNT and CDR2 YYREEE (reference sequence). V lost 2 bases and J lost 2, with 10 bases in between. In DNA form, the CDR3 reads TGTGCCAGCAGCTTCGGGGAGGGGAACTATGGCTACACCTTC. Its protein product is CASSFGEGNYGYTF.

The chain couples TRBV2 to TRBJ1-1; TRBD1 aligns across 9 bases. The CDR3 sequence is 14 residues long. CDR1 is SNHLY, CDR2 FYNNEI, per germline. Germline trimming cut 7 bases from V and 6 bases from J; bases unmatched to any gene: 9. The chain's CDR3 is CASTLDRGWPEAFF. As DNA, the CDR3 is TGTGCCAGCACCCTTGACAGGGGGTGGCCTGAAGCTTTCTTT. Together with reference TRBV2 and TRBJ1-1, the CDR3 gives the full variable domain: EPEVTQTPSHQVTQMGQEVILRCVPISNHLYFYWYRQILGQKVEFLVSFYNNEISEKSEIFDDQFSVERPDGSNFTLKIRSTKLEDSAMYFCASTLDRGWPEAFFGQGTRLTVV.

The chain uses TRBV6-5 and TRBJ2-3; weak D call: TRBD2 (6 bases). Germline CDR1 MNHEY, CDR2 SVGAGI. Trimming pared 8 bases from V and 3 bases from J, leaving 15 bases between. The CDR3 extends over 14 amino acids. This chain's CDR3 is CASRPASATDTQYF. The DNA for the CDR3 is TGTGCCAGCCGCCCGGCTAGCGCGACAGATACGCAGTATTTT.

The chain carries TRBV28 and TRBJ2-7; 8 bases line up with TRBD1. This CDR3 region has 15 residues. Germline V gene data show CDR1 as MDHEN and CDR2 as SYDVKM. Trimming cost V 4 bases and J 7 bases; bases outside gene matches: 12. The CDR3 protein is CASSSRTGSVSEQYF. DNA of the CDR3: TGTGCCAGCAGTTCTAGGACAGGGTCGGTGTCGGAGCAGTACTTC.

In its sample, this clone was seen once. V is TRBV19 and J is TRBJ2-7, with TRBD1 identical over 7 bases. CDR1 LNHDA and CDR2 SQIVND come from the germline V gene (reference sequence). V lost 3 bases and J lost 2; bases outside the gene matches: 4. The CDR3 has 14 residues. CDR3: CASSMAGGTYEQYF. CDR3 in DNA: TGTGCCAGTAGTATGGCAGGGGGTACCTACGAGCAGTACTTC.